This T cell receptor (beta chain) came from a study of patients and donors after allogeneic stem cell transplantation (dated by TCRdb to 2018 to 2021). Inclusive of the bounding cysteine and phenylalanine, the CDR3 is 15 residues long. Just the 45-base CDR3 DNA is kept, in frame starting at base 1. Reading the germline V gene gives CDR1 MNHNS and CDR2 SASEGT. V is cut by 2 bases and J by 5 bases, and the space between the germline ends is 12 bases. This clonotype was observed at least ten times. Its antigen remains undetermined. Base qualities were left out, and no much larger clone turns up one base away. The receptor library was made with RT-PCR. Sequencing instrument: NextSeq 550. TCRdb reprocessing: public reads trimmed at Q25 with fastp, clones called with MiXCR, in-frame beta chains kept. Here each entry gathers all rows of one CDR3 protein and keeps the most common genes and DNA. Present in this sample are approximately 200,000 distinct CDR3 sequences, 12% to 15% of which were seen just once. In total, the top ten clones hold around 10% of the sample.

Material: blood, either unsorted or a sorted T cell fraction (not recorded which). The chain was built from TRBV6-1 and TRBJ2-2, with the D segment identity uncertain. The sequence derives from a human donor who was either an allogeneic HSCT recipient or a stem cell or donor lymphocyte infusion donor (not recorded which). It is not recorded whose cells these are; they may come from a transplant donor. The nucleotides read TGTGCCAGCAGTGAACCACCTGGGGTTACCGGGGAGCTGTTTTTT. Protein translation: CASSEPPGVTGELFF.